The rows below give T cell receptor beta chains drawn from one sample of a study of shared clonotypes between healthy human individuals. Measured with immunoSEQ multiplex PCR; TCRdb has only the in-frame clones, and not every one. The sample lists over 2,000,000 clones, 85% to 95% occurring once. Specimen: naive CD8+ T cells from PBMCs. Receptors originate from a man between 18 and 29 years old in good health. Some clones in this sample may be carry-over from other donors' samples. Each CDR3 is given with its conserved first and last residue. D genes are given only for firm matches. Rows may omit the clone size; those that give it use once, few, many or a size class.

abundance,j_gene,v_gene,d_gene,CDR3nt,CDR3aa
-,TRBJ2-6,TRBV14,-,TGTGCCAGCAGCCTAGGGGCCAACGTCCTGACTTTC,CASSLGANVLTF
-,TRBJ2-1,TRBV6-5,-,TGTGCCAGCAGTTCGGGGTTTTTTAGCTCCTACAATGAGCAGTTCTTC,CASSSGFFSSYNEQFF
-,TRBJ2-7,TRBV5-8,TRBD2,TGTGCCAGCAGCTTACCCGGGACTAGCAATTCCTACGAGCAGTACTTC,CASSLPGTSNSYEQYF
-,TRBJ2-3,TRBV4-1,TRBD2,TGCGCCAGCAGCCCCGGAAGGACTAGCGTCAGCACAGATACGCAGTATTTT,CASSPGRTSVSTDTQYF
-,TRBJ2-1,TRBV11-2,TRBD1,TGTGCCAGCAGCTCCCAAGACAGGGGGGCTTACAATGAGCAGTTCTTC,CASSSQDRGAYNEQFF
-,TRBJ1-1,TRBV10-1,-,TGCGCCAGCAGTAGGGGGAACGGATTAGACACTGAAGCTTTCTTT,CASSRGNGLDTEAFF
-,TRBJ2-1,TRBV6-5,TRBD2,TGTGCCAGCAGCGTCATGACTAGCGGACGCAATGAGCAGTTCTTC,CASSVMTSGRNEQFF
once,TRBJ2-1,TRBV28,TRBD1,TGTGCCAGCAGGACCCCCCGGGACAGAACCTACAATGAGCAGTTCTTC,CASRTPRDRTYNEQFF
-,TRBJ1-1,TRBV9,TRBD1,TGTGCCAGCAGCAACCCCCGACAGGGCGGGAGGAACACTGAAGCTTTCTTT,CASSNPRQGGRNTEAFF
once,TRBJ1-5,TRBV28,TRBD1,TGTGCCAGCAGTGGGACAGGGCCTATCACCTATCAGCCCCAGCATTTT,CASSGTGPITYQPQHF
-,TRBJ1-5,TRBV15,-,TGTGCCACCAGCAGCCCAGGGGTCCCGTTCGATCAGCCCCAGCATTTT,CATSSPGVPFDQPQHF
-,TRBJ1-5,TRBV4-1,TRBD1,TGCGCCAGCCGACCCGGGACAGGAGCTCCCCACAATCAGCCCCAGCATTTT,CASRPGTGAPHNQPQHF
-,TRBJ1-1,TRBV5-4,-,TGTGCCAGCAGCTACTGGGGTACTGAAGCTTTCTTT,CASSYWGTEAFF
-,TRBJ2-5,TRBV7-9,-,TGTGCCAGCAGCTGGGTACCACCGGGAACCCAGTACTTC,CASSWVPPGTQYF
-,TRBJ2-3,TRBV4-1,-,TGCGCCAGCAGCCAAGTGCCGGGACCGACTAGAGATACGCAGTATTTT,CASSQVPGPTRDTQYF
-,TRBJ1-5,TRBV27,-,TGTGCCAGCAGCCCTCGGCCAGGGCTCAATCAGCCCCAGCATTTT,CASSPRPGLNQPQHF
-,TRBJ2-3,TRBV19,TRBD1,TGTGCCAGTACCGCCTACAGGGGCAGCACAGATACGCAGTATTTT,CASTAYRGSTDTQYF
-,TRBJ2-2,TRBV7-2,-,TGTGCCAGCAGCTTAGTCCTAGTTGGTAGCGGGGAGCTGTTTTTT,CASSLVLVGSGELFF
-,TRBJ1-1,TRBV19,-,TGTGCCAGTATGATCGGATACACTGAAGCTTTCTTT,CASMIGYTEAFF
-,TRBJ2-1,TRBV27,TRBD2,TGTGCCAGCAGCCCAGTCGGGGGGGACTACAATGAGCAGTTCTTC,CASSPVGGDYNEQFF
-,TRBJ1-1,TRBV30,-,TGTGCCTGGGCCTATCGACCGGGTGAAGCTTTCTTT,CAWAYRPGEAFF
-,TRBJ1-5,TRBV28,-,TGTGCCAGCAGTTTATTATCCGCTTATAGCAATCAGCCCCAGCATTTT,CASSLLSAYSNQPQHF
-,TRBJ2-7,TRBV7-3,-,TGTGCCAGCAGCTTAACGCCACTAGGCTCCTACGAGCAGTACTTC,CASSLTPLGSYEQYF
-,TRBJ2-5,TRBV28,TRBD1,TGTGCCAGCAGTTTATGGGGACAGGGGGAGACCCAGTACTTC,CASSLWGQGETQYF
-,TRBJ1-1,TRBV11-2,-,TGTGCCAGCAGCCCTAGGCCAGCCTGGAACACTGAAGCTTTCTTT,CASSPRPAWNTEAFF
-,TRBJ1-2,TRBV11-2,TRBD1,TGTGCCAGCAGCTTGACAGGGGGGCTCTATGGCTACACCTTC,CASSLTGGLYGYTF
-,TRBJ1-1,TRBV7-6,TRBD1,TGTGCCAGCAGCTTAGCCTTATCTAGCAGGGGGCTCACTGAAGCTTTCTTT,CASSLALSSRGLTEAFF
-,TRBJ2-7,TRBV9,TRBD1,TGTGCCAGCAGCGTAGGAGACAGGGGCTACGAGCAGTACTTC,CASSVGDRGYEQYF